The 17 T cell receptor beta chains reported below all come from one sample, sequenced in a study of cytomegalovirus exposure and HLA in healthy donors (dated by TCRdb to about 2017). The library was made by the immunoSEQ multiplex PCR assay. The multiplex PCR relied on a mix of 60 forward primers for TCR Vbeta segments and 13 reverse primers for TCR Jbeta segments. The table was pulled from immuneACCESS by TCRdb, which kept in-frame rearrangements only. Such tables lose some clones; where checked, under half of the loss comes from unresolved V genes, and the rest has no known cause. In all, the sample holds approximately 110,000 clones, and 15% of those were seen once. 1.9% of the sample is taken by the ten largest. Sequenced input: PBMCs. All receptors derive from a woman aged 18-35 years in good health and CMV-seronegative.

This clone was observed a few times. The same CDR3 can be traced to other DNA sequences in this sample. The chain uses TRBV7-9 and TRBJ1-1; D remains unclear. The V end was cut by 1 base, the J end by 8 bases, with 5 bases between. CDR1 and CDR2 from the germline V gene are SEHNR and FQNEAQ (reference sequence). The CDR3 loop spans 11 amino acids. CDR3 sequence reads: CASSLGQEAFF. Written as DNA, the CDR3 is TGTGCCAGCAGCTTAGGGCAGGAAGCTTTCTTT.

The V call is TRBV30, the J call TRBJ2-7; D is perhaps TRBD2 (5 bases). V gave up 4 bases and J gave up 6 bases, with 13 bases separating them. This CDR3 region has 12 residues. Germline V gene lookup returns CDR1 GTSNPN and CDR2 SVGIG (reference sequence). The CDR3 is CAWNSGYREQYF. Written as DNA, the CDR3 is TGTGCCTGGAACTCGGGGTACCGCGAGCAGTACTTC.

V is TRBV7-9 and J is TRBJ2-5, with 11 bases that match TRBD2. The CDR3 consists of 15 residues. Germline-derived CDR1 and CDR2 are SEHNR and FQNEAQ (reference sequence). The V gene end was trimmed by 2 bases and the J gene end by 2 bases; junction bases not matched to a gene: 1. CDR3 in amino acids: CASSLLAGGQETQYF. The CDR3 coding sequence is TGTGCCAGCAGCTTACTAGCGGGGGGACAAGAGACCCAGTACTTC. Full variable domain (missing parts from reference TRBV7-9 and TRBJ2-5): DTGVSQNPRHKITKRGQNVTFRCDPISEHNRLYWYRQTLGQGPEFLTYFQNEAQLEKSRLLSDRFSAERPKGSFSTLEIQRTEQGDSAMYLCASSLLAGGQETQYFGPGTRLLVL.

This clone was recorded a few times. CDR3 amino acids: CASSEALLAGQSHGYTF. In DNA, the CDR3 is TGTGCCAGCAGTGAAGCGCTTCTGGCAGGGCAAAGTCATGGCTACACCTTC. The chain links TRBV2 to TRBJ1-2; D may be TRBD1 (5 bases). This CDR3 comprises 17 residues. Per the germline V gene, CDR1 is SNHLY and CDR2 is FYNNEI. V was pared by 0 bases and J by 6 bases, with 20 bases between.

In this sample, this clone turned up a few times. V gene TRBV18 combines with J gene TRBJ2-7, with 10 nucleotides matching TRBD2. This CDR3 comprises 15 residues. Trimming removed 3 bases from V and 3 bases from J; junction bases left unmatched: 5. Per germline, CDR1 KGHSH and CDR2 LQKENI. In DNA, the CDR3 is TGTGCCAGCTCACCCGATCTAGCGGGAGACTACGAGCAGTACTTC. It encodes CASSPDLAGDYEQYF.

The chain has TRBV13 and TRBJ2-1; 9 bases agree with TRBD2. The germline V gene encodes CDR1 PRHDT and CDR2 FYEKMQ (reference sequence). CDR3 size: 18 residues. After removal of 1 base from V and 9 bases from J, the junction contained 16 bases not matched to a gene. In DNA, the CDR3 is TGTGCCAGCAGCTTAGTAGTAGCGGGGGCCCACCGACCCGGTGAGCAGTTCTTC. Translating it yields CASSLVVAGAHRPGEQFF.

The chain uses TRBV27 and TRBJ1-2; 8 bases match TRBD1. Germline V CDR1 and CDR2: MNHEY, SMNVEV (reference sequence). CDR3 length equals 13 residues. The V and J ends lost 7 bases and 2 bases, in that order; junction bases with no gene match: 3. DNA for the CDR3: TGTGCCAGCAAACGACAGGGGAACTATGGCTACACCTTC. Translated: CASKRQGNYGYTF.

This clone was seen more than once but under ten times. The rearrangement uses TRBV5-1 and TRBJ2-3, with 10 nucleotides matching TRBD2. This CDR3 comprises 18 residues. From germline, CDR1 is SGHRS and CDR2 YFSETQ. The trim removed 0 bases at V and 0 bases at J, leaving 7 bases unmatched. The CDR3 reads CASSLVGLAGASTDTQYF. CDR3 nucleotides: TGCGCCAGCAGCTTGGTGGGGCTAGCGGGGGCCAGCACAGATACGCAGTATTTT.

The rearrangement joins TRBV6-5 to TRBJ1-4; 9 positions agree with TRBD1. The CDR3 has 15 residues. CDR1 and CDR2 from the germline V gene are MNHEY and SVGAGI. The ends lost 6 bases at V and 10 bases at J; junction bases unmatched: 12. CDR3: CASSNTGGALRKLFF. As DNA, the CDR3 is TGTGCCAGCAGCAATACAGGGGGCGCATTGCGAAAACTGTTTTTT.

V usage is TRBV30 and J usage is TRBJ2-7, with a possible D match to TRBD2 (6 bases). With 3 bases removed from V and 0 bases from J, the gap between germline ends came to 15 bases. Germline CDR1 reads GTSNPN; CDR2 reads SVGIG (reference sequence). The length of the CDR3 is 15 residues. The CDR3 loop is CAWRPGTPHSYEQYF. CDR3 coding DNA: TGTGCCTGGAGGCCCGGGACTCCTCACTCCTACGAGCAGTACTTC. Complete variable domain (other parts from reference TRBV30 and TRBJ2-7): SQTIHQWPATLVQPVGSPLSLECTVEGTSNPNLYWYRQAAGRGLQLLFYSVGIGQISSEVPQNLSASRPQDRQFILSSKKLLLSDSGFYLCAWRPGTPHSYEQYFGPGTRLTVT.

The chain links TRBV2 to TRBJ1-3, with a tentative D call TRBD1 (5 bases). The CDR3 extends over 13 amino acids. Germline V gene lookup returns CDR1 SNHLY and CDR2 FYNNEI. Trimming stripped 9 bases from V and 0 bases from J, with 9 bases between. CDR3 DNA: TGTGCCAGTACCGGGGGCTCTGGAAACACCATATATTTT. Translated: CASTGGSGNTIYF. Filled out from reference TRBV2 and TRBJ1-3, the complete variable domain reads EPEVTQTPSHQVTQMGQEVILRCVPISNHLYFYWYRQILGQKVEFLVSFYNNEISEKSEIFDDQFSVERPDGSNFTLKIRSTKLEDSAMYFCASTGGSGNTIYFGEGSWLTVV.

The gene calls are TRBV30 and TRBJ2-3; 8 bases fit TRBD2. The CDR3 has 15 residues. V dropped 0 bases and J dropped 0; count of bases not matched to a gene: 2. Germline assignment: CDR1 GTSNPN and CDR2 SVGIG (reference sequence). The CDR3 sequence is CAWSVGLVSTDTQYF. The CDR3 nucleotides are TGTGCCTGGAGTGTGGGACTAGTAAGCACAGATACGCAGTATTTT. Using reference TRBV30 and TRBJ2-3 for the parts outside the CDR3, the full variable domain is SQTIHQWPATLVQPVGSPLSLECTVEGTSNPNLYWYRQAAGRGLQLLFYSVGIGQISSEVPQNLSASRPQDRQFILSSKKLLLSDSGFYLCAWSVGLVSTDTQYFGPGTRLTVL.

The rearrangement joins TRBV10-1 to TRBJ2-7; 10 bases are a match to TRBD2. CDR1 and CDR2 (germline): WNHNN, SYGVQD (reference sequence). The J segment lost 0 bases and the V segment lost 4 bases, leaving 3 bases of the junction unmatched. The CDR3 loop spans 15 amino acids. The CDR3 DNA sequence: TGCGCCAGCAGTGTCTCTAGCGGGGGCTCCTACGAGCAGTACTTC. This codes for CASSVSSGGSYEQYF.

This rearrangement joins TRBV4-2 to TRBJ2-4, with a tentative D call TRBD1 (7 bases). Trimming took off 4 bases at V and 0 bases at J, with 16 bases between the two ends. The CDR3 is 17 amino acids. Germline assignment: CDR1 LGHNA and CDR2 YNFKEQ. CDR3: CASSPGGTVKAKNIQYF. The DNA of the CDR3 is TGTGCCAGCAGCCCCGGAGGGACAGTAAAAGCCAAAAACATTCAGTACTTC.

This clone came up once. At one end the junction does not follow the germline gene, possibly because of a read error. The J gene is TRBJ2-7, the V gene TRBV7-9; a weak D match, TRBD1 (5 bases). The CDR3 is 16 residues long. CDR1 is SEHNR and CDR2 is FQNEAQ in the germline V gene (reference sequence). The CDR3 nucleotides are TGTGCCAGCAGCCCCCAGACAGTTACGGCCTCCTACGGGCAGTACTTC. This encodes CASSPQTVTASYGQYF.

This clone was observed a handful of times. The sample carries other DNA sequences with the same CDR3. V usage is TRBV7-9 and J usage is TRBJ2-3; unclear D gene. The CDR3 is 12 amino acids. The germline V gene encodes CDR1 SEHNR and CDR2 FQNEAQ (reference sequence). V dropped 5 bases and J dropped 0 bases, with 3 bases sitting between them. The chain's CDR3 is CASSPSTDTQYF. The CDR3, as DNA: TGTGCCAGCAGCCCAAGCACAGATACGCAGTATTTT.

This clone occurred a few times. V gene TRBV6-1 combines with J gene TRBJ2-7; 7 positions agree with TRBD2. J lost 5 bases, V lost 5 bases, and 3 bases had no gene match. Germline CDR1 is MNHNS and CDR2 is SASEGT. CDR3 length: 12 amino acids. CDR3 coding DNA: TGTGCCAGCAGTAGACTAGCCAACGAGCAGTACTTC. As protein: CASSRLANEQYF.